This is a list of T cell receptor beta chains from one sample in a study of T cell changes during pregnancy in multiple sclerosis. Sequencing was performed with immunoSEQ multiplex PCR; in TCRdb, only in-frame clones are kept and a portion is missing. The profile covers 80,000 or so clones, with approximately 95% appearing a single time and more than 0.85% taken by the ten largest. The starting material was peripheral blood, obtained in the second trimester of pregnancy. These receptors were taken from a female donor in good health, enrolled as a control in a pregnancy study. Each CDR3 is given with its conserved first and last residue. Fields, in order: J gene, D gene, clone size, V gene, CDR3 protein. The D gene is left open where the match is weak. Clone size is shown for a subset of rows, as once, few, many or a class of expanded clone.

j_gene: TRBJ2-2; d_gene: .; abundance: .; v_gene: TRBV7-8; CDR3aa: CASSLGESSGELFF
j_gene: TRBJ2-1; d_gene: .; abundance: .; v_gene: TRBV7-9; CDR3aa: CASSRILTGSNEQFF
j_gene: TRBJ2-7; d_gene: TRBD1; abundance: .; v_gene: TRBV28; CDR3aa: CASRLPGGKNEQYF
j_gene: TRBJ2-5; d_gene: .; abundance: .; v_gene: TRBV30; CDR3aa: CAWSSQRETQYF
j_gene: TRBJ1-4; d_gene: TRBD1; abundance: .; v_gene: TRBV6-6; CDR3aa: CASSYSDRGYEKLFF
j_gene: TRBJ2-7; d_gene: .; abundance: .; v_gene: TRBV2; CDR3aa: CASIWKPGEQYF
j_gene: TRBJ2-2; d_gene: .; abundance: once; v_gene: TRBV7-9; CDR3aa: CASSLARGVTGELFF
j_gene: TRBJ2-5; d_gene: TRBD1; abundance: .; v_gene: TRBV9; CDR3aa: CASSEGTGFLQETQYF
j_gene: TRBJ1-2; d_gene: TRBD1; abundance: few; v_gene: TRBV7-9; CDR3aa: CASSSSTGITDGYTF
j_gene: TRBJ2-3; d_gene: .; abundance: .; v_gene: TRBV7-2; CDR3aa: CASSPMRSTDTQYF
j_gene: TRBJ2-7; d_gene: TRBD2; abundance: .; v_gene: TRBV4-1; CDR3aa: CASSPGGSGRSGEQYF
j_gene: TRBJ2-3; d_gene: TRBD2; abundance: .; v_gene: TRBV5-1; CDR3aa: CASSLGPSGVTDTQYF
j_gene: TRBJ2-7; d_gene: TRBD2; abundance: .; v_gene: TRBV11-1; CDR3aa: CASSGSGREREQYF
j_gene: TRBJ1-4; d_gene: .; abundance: .; v_gene: TRBV12-1; CDR3aa: CASSTGGRGGEKLFF
j_gene: TRBJ1-4; d_gene: .; abundance: .; v_gene: TRBV28; CDR3aa: CASRGGGNEKLFF
j_gene: TRBJ1-4; d_gene: .; abundance: .; v_gene: TRBV28; CDR3aa: CASSFDAGSSEKLFF
j_gene: TRBJ2-1; d_gene: TRBD2; abundance: .; v_gene: TRBV27; CDR3aa: CASSPSGGGYNEQFF
j_gene: TRBJ2-5; d_gene: TRBD1; abundance: .; v_gene: TRBV5-8; CDR3aa: CASSSPGQGKETQYF
j_gene: TRBJ2-2; d_gene: .; abundance: .; v_gene: TRBV7-9; CDR3aa: CASSLGGYAGELFF
j_gene: TRBJ2-7; d_gene: .; abundance: .; v_gene: TRBV10-3; CDR3aa: CAISEEMADSREEQYF
j_gene: TRBJ2-7; d_gene: TRBD2; abundance: .; v_gene: TRBV19; CDR3aa: CASSIGGAGAHSYEQYF
j_gene: TRBJ1-1; d_gene: TRBD1; abundance: .; v_gene: TRBV7-9; CDR3aa: CASSWGQMNTEAFF
j_gene: TRBJ2-7; d_gene: TRBD2; abundance: .; v_gene: TRBV2; CDR3aa: CASSVGLVYEQYF
j_gene: TRBJ2-1; d_gene: .; abundance: .; v_gene: TRBV7-8; CDR3aa: CASSLGRASYNEQFF
j_gene: TRBJ2-5; d_gene: TRBD2; abundance: .; v_gene: TRBV19; CDR3aa: CASRGVSAGGYQETQYF
j_gene: TRBJ1-5; d_gene: .; abundance: .; v_gene: TRBV19; CDR3aa: CASSSYLRGASDQPQHF
j_gene: TRBJ2-7; d_gene: .; abundance: .; v_gene: TRBV5-6; CDR3aa: CASSLGDKTYEQYF
j_gene: TRBJ2-7; d_gene: TRBD2; abundance: .; v_gene: TRBV28; CDR3aa: CASTSSGISYEQYF
j_gene: TRBJ1-2; d_gene: TRBD1; abundance: .; v_gene: TRBV7-2; CDR3aa: CASSRWDSSGYTF
j_gene: TRBJ2-1; d_gene: .; abundance: .; v_gene: TRBV27; CDR3aa: CASSLQGIPQYNEQFF
j_gene: TRBJ1-1; d_gene: .; abundance: .; v_gene: TRBV18; CDR3aa: CASSPVAVNTEAFF
j_gene: TRBJ1-2; d_gene: .; abundance: once; v_gene: TRBV6-1; CDR3aa: CASRVAGSGYTF
j_gene: TRBJ2-7; d_gene: TRBD1; abundance: .; v_gene: TRBV28; CDR3aa: CASSPSRDRADEQYF
j_gene: TRBJ2-7; d_gene: .; abundance: few; v_gene: TRBV7-9; CDR3aa: CASSLRDSPYEQYF
j_gene: TRBJ2-7; d_gene: .; abundance: .; v_gene: TRBV5-4; CDR3aa: CASSLDRGLYEQYF
j_gene: TRBJ2-1; d_gene: .; abundance: .; v_gene: TRBV7-9; CDR3aa: CASSATNNEQFF
j_gene: TRBJ2-7; d_gene: .; abundance: .; v_gene: TRBV13; CDR3aa: CASRLMDSTYEQYF
j_gene: TRBJ1-6; d_gene: .; abundance: .; v_gene: TRBV5-4; CDR3aa: CASSLAGVNNSPLHF
j_gene: TRBJ2-3; d_gene: .; abundance: .; v_gene: TRBV6-1; CDR3aa: CASSEQATDTQYF
j_gene: TRBJ2-1; d_gene: TRBD2; abundance: .; v_gene: TRBV28; CDR3aa: CASGEGTSGRDNEQFF
j_gene: TRBJ2-1; d_gene: TRBD2; abundance: .; v_gene: TRBV28; CDR3aa: CATSLREGWRNEQFF